This T cell receptor beta chain was observed in a study of neurological immune-mediated disorders. This clonotype was detected many times. Germline CDR1 and CDR2: DFQATT and SNEGSKA (reference sequence). The CDR3 is 12 residues long. The V and J ends lost 1 base and 2 bases respectively, with 6 bases between them. Documented time point: longitudinal time-point 2. Libraries used 2 million unsorted PBMCs kept frozen in RNAlater. Synthesis of cDNA used 5'RACE (with 10-nucleotide random UMIs). From 15-18 subjects, over 190 million TCR-beta sequences were obtained in each sequencing run. Each CDR3 protein is one row after TCRdb ran MiXCR on the 5' RACE reads. This table has about 90,000 distinct CDR3 sequences, around 13% appearing once.

The TCR was taken from a female donor with HTLV-1-associated myelopathy (HAM/TSP). Sequences were obtained from PBMCs. The chain recombines TRBV20-1 with TRBJ2-7; TRBD1 is a possible D gene (6 bases). The CDR3 protein is CSARGQAYEQYF. The CDR3, as DNA: TGCAGTGCTAGAGGACAGGCCTACGAGCAGTACTTC.